This TCR beta chain was profiled in a study of beta chain features in type 1 diabetes. The study's findings and limits: Moderate yet significant TCRB CDR3 shortening was seen in Type 1 diabetes patients in all four CD4+ subsets. Insertions were fewer and deletions more numerous at VDJ junctions in type 1 diabetes patients.

cDNA synthesis used the whole RNA isolate, giving expressed TCRB sequences. Data came from immunoSEQ multiplex PCR; TCRdb stores just in-frame clones and leaves some out. The table records more than 25,000 clones, approximately 53% of them present only once. Purity exceeded 95% in all sorted populations. This clone occurred a few times. What it binds is not known. The receptor's source is a man aged 30 to 39 with type 1 diabetes. The sequenced material came from stem cell memory CD4+ T cells from blood.

The DNA for the CDR3 is TGTGCCAGCAGCTTGGGGCTAGCGGGGACCTCCTACAATGAGCAGTTCTTC. It encodes CASSLGLAGTSYNEQFF. J is TRBJ2-1 and V is TRBV5-4; 9 bases match TRBD2. Trimming at V came to 0 bases and at J to 0 bases, leaving 4 bases not matched to a gene. This CDR3 has 17 residues. From germline, CDR1 is SGHNT and CDR2 YYREEE (reference sequence).